The sequence of this T cell receptor beta chain was determined in a study of T cells expressing NK-cell markers. Study at large: HCMV serostatus: seven of eight sequenced donors positive, one negative. General observations from the study: Similarly, these clonotypes led the CD3+CD56-NKG2C+ fraction as well in a few donors.

No DNA is given; TCRdb re-called the 5' RACE reads and lists each CDR3 protein once. This specimen shows approximately 550,000 distinct CDR3 sequences; the ten leading clones hold around 3.3%. As to this clonotype: The antigen is not known.

Germline CDR1 is DFQATT and CDR2 is SNEGSKA (reference sequence). CDR3 length: 12 residues. The specimen sequenced was blood T cells: a sorted CD56 or NKG2C T cell subset, CD4+ or CD8+ T cells, or bulk PBMC T cells (not recorded which). The rearrangement links TRBV20-1 to TRBJ2-5. This clonotype was sampled from a man aged 18 to 30 in good health. CDR3 region: CSARGSQETQYF.